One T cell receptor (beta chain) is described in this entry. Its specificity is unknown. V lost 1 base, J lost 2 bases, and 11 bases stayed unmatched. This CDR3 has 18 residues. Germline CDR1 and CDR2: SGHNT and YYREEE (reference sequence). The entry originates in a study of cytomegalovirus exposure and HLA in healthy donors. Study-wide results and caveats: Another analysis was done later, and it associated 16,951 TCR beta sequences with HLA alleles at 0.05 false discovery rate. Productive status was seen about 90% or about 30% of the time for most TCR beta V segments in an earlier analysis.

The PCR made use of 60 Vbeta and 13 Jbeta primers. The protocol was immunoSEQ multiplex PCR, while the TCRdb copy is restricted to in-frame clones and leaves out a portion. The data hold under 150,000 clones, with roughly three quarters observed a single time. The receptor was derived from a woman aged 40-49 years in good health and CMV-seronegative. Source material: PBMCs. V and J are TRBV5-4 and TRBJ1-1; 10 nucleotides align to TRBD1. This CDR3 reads CASSLLPKATGGNTEAFF. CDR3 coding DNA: TGTGCCAGCAGCTTGTTGCCCAAGGCGACAGGGGGCAACACTGAAGCTTTCTTT. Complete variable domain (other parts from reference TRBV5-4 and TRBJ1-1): ETGVTQSPTHLIKTRGQQVTLRCSSQSGHNTVSWYQQALGQGPQFIFQYYREEENGRGNFPPRFSGLQFPNYSSELNVNALELDDSALYLCASSLLPKATGGNTEAFFGQGTRLTVV.